The source of this T cell receptor beta chain is a study of shared clonotypes between healthy human individuals. Whole-study findings and limits: Naive subsets, compared against memory subsets, generally had larger estimated richness values. Shared across a few donors were 4% to 5% of the naive CD4 clonotypes.

Recent acute infections and vaccinations were absent in the healthy HIV-negative adult donors. The CDR3 runs 16 residues. Trimming removed 0 bases from V and 8 bases from J, with 17 bases in between. CDR1 and CDR2 from the germline V gene are MNHEY and SMNVEV (reference sequence). On this clone itself: Antigen unknown.

The method was immunoSEQ multiplex PCR; TCRdb's version includes in-frame clones alone and lacks a portion of them. The sample consists of more than 1,200,000 clones, approximately 98.5% of them appearing once. V gene TRBV27 combines with J gene TRBJ2-1; D is ambiguous. Source material: naive CD4+ T cells sorted from blood. Subset indicated: CD45RA+ positively selected. This clonotype was obtained from a man younger than 45 in good health. The CDR3 DNA follows: TGTGCCAGCAGTTTATCGGCAACCCTCATGAACGATGAGCAGTTCTTC. It encodes CASSLSATLMNDEQFF.